A single sample gave rise to the 30 T cell receptor beta chains below, sequenced in a study of cytomegalovirus exposure and HLA in healthy donors. PCR used 60 Vbeta primers and 13 Jbeta primers. Assay: immunoSEQ multiplex PCR; the TCRdb copy retains only in-frame clones and omits some. The table includes some 150,000 clones, roughly four fifths detected once. Sequenced input: PBMCs. All receptors derive from a woman between 45 and 65 years old in good health and CMV-seropositive.

The genes are TRBV9 and TRBJ2-7; D may be TRBD2 (5 bases). This CDR3 contains 14 residues. Germline loops: CDR1 SGDLS, CDR2 YYNGEE. The germline V and J ends were trimmed by 0 bases and 2 bases, with 9 bases remaining between them. The CDR3 region is CASSVGVGTYEQYF. The CDR3 DNA reads TGTGCCAGCAGCGTAGGGGTCGGGACCTACGAGCAGTACTTC.

The chain uses TRBV27 and TRBJ1-6; D gene unclear. The CDR3 sequence is 17 residues long. The germline V gene has CDR1 MNHEY and CDR2 SMNVEV (reference sequence). Trimming removed 1 base from V and 6 bases from J, with 16 bases in between. The CDR3, as DNA: TGTGCCAGCAGTTTATGGGCTCCCAACTCCCTTAATTCACCCCTCCACTTT. Translated, it gives CASSLWAPNSLNSPLHF.

The V gene is TRBV5-1, the J gene TRBJ2-1; a possible D gene is TRBD2 (6 bases). Germline loops: CDR1 SGHRS, CDR2 YFSETQ. CDR3 length: 16 amino acids. The V end lost 0 bases, the J end lost 5 bases, and 15 bases lay between the germline ends. In nucleotides, the CDR3 is TGCGCCAGCAGCTTGGCGGGTTCGGGACTTGACAATGAGCAGTTCTTC. Protein: CASSLAGSGLDNEQFF.

The rearrangement links TRBV6-5 to TRBJ2-7; TRBD1 might be the D (6 bases). V lost 5 bases, J lost 3 bases, and 17 bases lay in between. This CDR3 region has 15 residues. Germline V gene sequence: CDR1 MNHEY, CDR2 SVGAGI. The CDR3 sequence: CASSRTQGGLYEQYF. DNA for the CDR3: TGTGCCAGCAGTCGCACACAGGGCGGGCTCTACGAGCAGTACTTC.

This clone was seen a handful of times. The rearrangement links TRBV19 to TRBJ2-7; 8 nucleotides line up with TRBD1. The CDR3 has 16 residues. Germline V CDR1 and CDR2: LNHDA, SQIVND (reference sequence). Trimming cost V 0 bases and J 6 bases; bases outside gene matches: 10. CDR3 in amino acids: CASSIDLRTGSFEQYF. CDR3 sequence (DNA): TGTGCCAGTAGTATAGATCTCAGGACAGGGTCGTTCGAGCAGTACTTC. Looking up the rest from reference TRBV19 and TRBJ2-7 gives the full variable domain: DGGITQSPKYLFRKEGQNVTLSCEQNLNHDAMYWYRQDPGQGLRLIYYSQIVNDFQKGDIAEGYSVSREKKESFPLTVTSAQKNPTAFYLCASSIDLRTGSFEQYFGPGTRLTVT.

The genes are TRBV7-2 and TRBJ1-2; unclear D gene. V was cut by 6 bases and J by 0 bases, with 11 bases left in between. The CDR3 has 14 residues. CDR1 and CDR2 (germline): SGHTA, FQGNSA. The CDR3 reads CASSRDTTNYGYTF. In DNA, the CDR3 is TGTGCCAGCAGTCGAGACACCACTAACTATGGCTACACCTTC.

The V gene is TRBV11-1, the J gene TRBJ1-2, with 7 nucleotides matching TRBD1. Germline assignment: CDR1 SGHAT and CDR2 FQDESV (reference sequence). This CDR3 spans 13 amino acids. The V segment lost 5 bases and the J segment 5 bases; nucleotides outside the gene matches: 5. CDR3 sequence reads: CASSRDSGYGYTF. CDR3 nucleotide sequence: TGTGCCAGCAGCCGGGACAGTGGGTATGGCTACACCTTC.

This chain links TRBV28 with TRBJ2-7; 9 bases fit TRBD1. Per the germline V gene, CDR1 is MDHEN and CDR2 is SYDVKM. The CDR3 sequence is 15 residues long. V lost 5 bases and J lost 2; bases outside the gene matches: 7. Written as DNA, the CDR3 is TGTGCCAGCAGTCCCTGGACAGGGGAAACCTACGAGCAGTACTTC. Translating it yields CASSPWTGETYEQYF.

This chain joins TRBV5-4 and TRBJ2-5; 8 bases are shared with TRBD2. Unmatched junction bases numbered 13, after V lost 4 bases and J lost 2 bases. From germline, CDR1 is SGHNT and CDR2 YYREEE (reference sequence). This CDR3 contains 17 residues. CDR3 sequence reads: CASSPPEAGGPQETQYF. DNA for the CDR3: TGTGCCAGCAGCCCACCCGAGGCGGGAGGACCACAAGAGACCCAGTACTTC.

The count of this clone is one. The chain employs TRBV19 and TRBJ2-1; 7 bases are a match to TRBD2. With 4 bases clipped from V and 3 bases from J, the junction kept 6 bases outside the gene matches. There are 15 residues in the CDR3. Germline values: CDR1 LNHDA, CDR2 SQIVND (reference sequence). The DNA for the CDR3 is TGTGCCAGTAGTACCGGGACTACTGACTACAATGAGCAGTTCTTC. Its protein is CASSTGTTDYNEQFF. The full variable domain, in which reference TRBV19 and TRBJ2-1 provide the parts outside the CDR3, is DGGITQSPKYLFRKEGQNVTLSCEQNLNHDAMYWYRQDPGQGLRLIYYSQIVNDFQKGDIAEGYSVSREKKESFPLTVTSAQKNPTAFYLCASSTGTTDYNEQFFGPGTRLTVL.

This clone has just a few counts. This chain connects TRBV9 to TRBJ1-2, with 9 bases identical to TRBD1. The V and J ends lost 1 base and 4 bases, in that order; junction bases with no gene match: 11. CDR1 is SGDLS and CDR2 is YYNGEE in the germline V gene. CDR3 length: 17 amino acids. The CDR3 reads CASSVRPTTGGVYGYTF. The CDR3 bases are TGTGCCAGCAGCGTACGGCCCACGACAGGGGGTGTCTATGGCTACACCTTC.

The chain uses TRBV10-3 and TRBJ1-2, with a tentative D call TRBD1 (5 bases). Trimming removed 2 bases at V and 3 bases at J, with 10 bases between. Germline V lookup: CDR1 ENHRY, CDR2 SYGVKD. The CDR3 is 14 residues long. The CDR3 reads CAISEAGRDYGYTF. The CDR3 DNA reads TGTGCCATCAGTGAGGCAGGGAGGGACTATGGCTACACCTTC.

V usage is TRBV10-3 and J usage is TRBJ2-5, with TRBD2 identical over 7 bases. From germline, CDR1 is ENHRY and CDR2 SYGVKD. Trimming cost V 5 bases and J 5 bases; bases outside gene matches: 5. The CDR3 runs to 13 residues. The CDR3 protein is CAISRGEVETQYF. In nucleotides, the CDR3 is TGTGCCATCAGTCGGGGGGAGGTGGAGACCCAGTACTTC.

The V gene is TRBV6-1, the J gene TRBJ1-1; D is perhaps TRBD1 (5 bases). The CDR3 length is 14 residues. The ends were cut back, 4 bases at V and 3 bases at J, with 12 bases in the middle. Germline V gene sequence: CDR1 MNHNS, CDR2 SASEGT. The CDR3 DNA sequence: TGTGCCAGCAGTGTAGGAGACAGACACACTGAAGCTTTCTTT. Its protein is CASSVGDRHTEAFF.

V usage is TRBV19 and J usage is TRBJ2-7, with D possibly matching TRBD1 (5 bases). V lost 9 bases and J 12 bases, leaving 12 bases between the germline ends. This CDR3 is 9 amino acids long. CDR1 and CDR2 from the germline V gene are LNHDA and SQIVND (reference sequence). CDR3 residues: CASLRAGYF. In nucleotides, the CDR3 is TGTGCCAGCCTCAGGGCTGGGTACTTC.

This CDR3 is CASSVRVAGAGELFF. For the CDR3, the DNA is TGTGCCAGCAGCGTTCGGGTAGCGGGAGCCGGGGAGCTGTTTTTT. The chain uses TRBV9 and TRBJ2-2; 9 nucleotides match TRBD2. The CDR3 extends over 15 amino acids. Germline assignment: CDR1 SGDLS and CDR2 YYNGEE. V was pared by 2 bases and J by 6 bases, with 5 bases of the junction left unmatched.

The genes are TRBV5-1 and TRBJ2-1; D may be TRBD1 (6 bases). V was pared by 4 bases and J by 11 bases, with 22 bases between. There are 15 residues in the CDR3. Germline CDR1 is SGHRS and CDR2 is YFSETQ. CDR3 loop: CASSNGSAQGNKQFF. The CDR3 DNA reads TGCGCCAGCAGCAACGGATCGGCACAGGGTAACAAGCAGTTCTTC.

The genes are TRBV5-1 and TRBJ2-1; no reliable D call. V shed 0 bases and J shed 0 bases, with 7 bases lying between them. Germline assignment: CDR1 SGHRS and CDR2 YFSETQ. The CDR3 runs to 15 residues. CDR3 sequence (DNA): TGCGCCAGCAGCTTGGTTGGCAGCTCCTACAATGAGCAGTTCTTC. Translated, it gives CASSLVGSSYNEQFF.

The gene calls are TRBV15 and TRBJ1-6; D is possibly TRBD1 (6 bases). Germline lookup yields CDR1 LNHNV and CDR2 YYDKDF (reference sequence). The V end was cut by 2 bases, the J end by 9 bases, with 23 bases between. CDR3 size: 18 residues. CDR3: CATSRKPQGRSGISPLHF. CDR3 nucleotides: TGTGCCACCAGCAGAAAACCACAGGGCCGGTCGGGGATTTCACCCCTCCACTTT.

This sequence joins TRBV11-2 and TRBJ2-1, with D hard to call. The CDR3 extends over 13 amino acids. V lost 4 bases and J 2 bases, leaving 6 bases between the germline ends. Germline V gives CDR1 SGHAT, CDR2 FQNNGV. CDR3 DNA sequence: TGTGCCAGCAGCTATAGTCCCTACAATGAGCAGTTCTTC. Translated, it gives CASSYSPYNEQFF.

The rearrangement joins TRBV5-1 to TRBJ1-4, with 7 bases matching TRBD1. CDR3 size: 13 residues. V was clipped by 5 bases and J by 2 bases; unmatched bases: 0. Germline loops: CDR1 SGHRS, CDR2 YFSETQ. CDR3 in amino acids: CASRTGTNEKLFF. DNA for the CDR3: TGCGCCAGCAGGACAGGGACTAATGAAAAACTGTTTTTT.

The J gene is TRBJ1-1, the V gene TRBV28; tentatively, D is TRBD1 (6 bases). Germline V gene data show CDR1 as MDHEN and CDR2 as SYDVKM. V lost 5 bases and J lost 3, with 16 bases in between. This CDR3 is 15 amino acids long. The CDR3 DNA reads TGTGCCAGCAGTCCCTCAGGGGTTTCTTACACTGAAGCTTTCTTT. Translating it yields CASSPSGVSYTEAFF.

The V and J genes are TRBV28 and TRBJ2-7, with a possible D match to TRBD2 (6 bases). CDR1 and CDR2 (germline): MDHEN, SYDVKM. This CDR3 has 16 amino acids. V was shortened by 3 bases and J by 0 bases, with 15 bases between the two germline ends. The CDR3 region has the DNA TGTGCCAGCAGTTTGGGGGGATTCCGAAACTCCTACGAGCAGTACTTC. Protein: CASSLGGFRNSYEQYF.

This clone has only a few counts. V usage is TRBV6-1 and J usage is TRBJ1-2, with TRBD1 identical over 9 bases. The ends lost 5 bases at V and 8 bases at J; junction bases unmatched: 6. Germline loops: CDR1 MNHNS, CDR2 SASEGT. CDR3 length: 13 amino acids. The CDR3 nucleotides are TGTGCCAGCAGTCTGGGACAGGGCTTCGGCTACACCTTC. It specifies CASSLGQGFGYTF.

The V call is TRBV20-1, the J call TRBJ2-1; D perhaps matches TRBD2 (5 bases). Germline V CDR1 and CDR2: DFQATT, SNEGSKA (reference sequence). This CDR3 spans 11 amino acids. V lost 8 bases to trimming and J lost 7 bases, with 12 bases between them. The CDR3, as DNA: TGCAGTTGGGAGAAATGGAATGAGCAGTTCTTC. This gives the protein CSWEKWNEQFF.

The chain is built from TRBV6-5 and TRBJ1-6; 9 bases line up with TRBD1. Per germline, CDR1 MNHEY and CDR2 SVGAGI. Losses at the gene ends were 0 bases for V and 7 bases for J; bases not matched to a gene: 1. The CDR3 is made up of 15 amino acids. Written as DNA, the CDR3 is TGTGCCAGCAGTTACTCCGGACAGGGGAATTCACCCCTCCACTTT. Encoded protein: CASSYSGQGNSPLHF.

The chain links TRBV11-3 to TRBJ2-3; TRBD2 agrees at 7 bases. Germline loops: CDR1 SGHNT, CDR2 YENEEA. This CDR3 has 17 amino acids. J gave up 9 bases and V 1 base, and 16 bases lay outside the gene matches. CDR3 coding DNA: TGTGCCAGCAGCTTAGGTTTGCTGCGGGAGAGGGGTGAAACGCAGTATTTT. Encoded protein: CASSLGLLRERGETQYF.

The J gene is TRBJ2-7, the V gene TRBV6-5, with 8 bases that match TRBD1. CDR3 size: 15 residues. The junction had 11 bases not matched to a gene; V was cut back by 6 bases and J by 4 bases. CDR1 and CDR2 from the germline V gene are MNHEY and SVGAGI. This CDR3 is CASRPATGAGYEQYF. The CDR3 nucleotides read TGTGCCAGCAGGCCGGCGACAGGGGCTGGATACGAGCAGTACTTC.

This clone was observed a few times. The V and J genes are TRBV25-1 and TRBJ2-2, with 7 bases that match TRBD1. Germline V lookup: CDR1 MGHDK, CDR2 SYGVNS. This CDR3 spans 15 amino acids. V was clipped by 3 bases and J by 4 bases; unmatched bases: 5. This chain's CDR3 is CASSDDRAGTGELFF. The CDR3 nucleotides are TGTGCCAGCAGTGATGACAGGGCTGGCACCGGGGAGCTGTTTTTT.

V gene TRBV2 combines with J gene TRBJ1-2; a weak D match, TRBD1 (6 bases). The CDR3 consists of 13 residues. The germline V gene encodes CDR1 SNHLY and CDR2 FYNNEI. Trimming took off 3 bases at V and 4 bases at J, with 9 bases between the two ends. Here the CDR3 reads CASSDTGSYGYTF. In DNA, the CDR3 is TGTGCCAGCAGTGATACAGGGTCCTATGGCTACACCTTC.